The rows below give T cell receptor beta chains drawn from one sample of a study of memory CD4+ T cells and cytomegalovirus serostatus. Sequencing was performed with immunoSEQ multiplex PCR; in TCRdb, only in-frame clones are kept and a portion is missing. The sample holds some 64,000 clones, around four fifths seen once. The sequenced sample was memory CD4+ T cells from blood. These receptors were obtained from an adult in good health and CMV-seronegative. Both conserved end residues are part of each CDR3. A D gene is named only where the DNA matches it firmly. Size tells how often a clone was seen (once, few, many) or the class of an expanded clone, and some rows leave it out.

D gene: NA
clone size: NA
V gene: TRBV9
J gene: TRBJ2-2
CDR3 protein: CASSVGWGRWTGELFF
CDR3 DNA: TGTGCCAGCAGCGTAGGGTGGGGGCGCTGGACCGGGGAGCTGTTTTTT

D gene: NA
clone size: once
V gene: TRBV9
J gene: TRBJ1-3
CDR3 protein: CASSARGPYTGNTIYF
CDR3 DNA: TGTGCCAGCAGCGCCAGGGGACCCTACACTGGAAACACCATATATTTT

D gene: NA
clone size: NA
V gene: TRBV7-9
J gene: TRBJ1-4
CDR3 protein: CASSLDSGVDEKLFF
CDR3 DNA: TGTGCCAGCAGCTTAGACTCAGGGGTCGATGAAAAACTGTTTTTT

D gene: TRBD2
clone size: once
V gene: TRBV14
J gene: TRBJ2-2
CDR3 protein: CASSLIGTSGTGELFF
CDR3 DNA: TGTGCCAGCAGCCTAATCGGGACTAGCGGGACCGGGGAGCTGTTTTTT

D gene: NA
clone size: NA
V gene: TRBV28
J gene: TRBJ1-5
CDR3 protein: CASSLSGDISGQPQHF
CDR3 DNA: TGTGCCAGCAGTTTGTCGGGAGACATCTCCGGTCAGCCCCAGCATTTT

D gene: NA
clone size: NA
V gene: TRBV5-6
J gene: TRBJ1-1
CDR3 protein: CASSLVYRERTEAFF
CDR3 DNA: TGTGCCAGCAGCTTGGTTTACAGGGAGCGGACTGAAGCTTTCTTT

D gene: NA
clone size: NA
V gene: TRBV9
J gene: TRBJ1-5
CDR3 protein: CASSGDDSWGNQPQHF
CDR3 DNA: TGTGCCAGCAGCGGCGATGACAGCTGGGGCAATCAGCCCCAGCATTTT

D gene: TRBD1
clone size: NA
V gene: TRBV27
J gene: TRBJ1-2
CDR3 protein: CASSLSYRGLEGYTF
CDR3 DNA: TGTGCCAGCAGTTTATCTTACAGGGGTTTAGAGGGCTACACCTTC

D gene: NA
clone size: NA
V gene: TRBV29-1
J gene: TRBJ1-2
CDR3 protein: CSVGGQNYGYTF
CDR3 DNA: TGCAGCGTTGGGGGGCAGAACTATGGCTACACCTTC

D gene: TRBD1
clone size: NA
V gene: TRBV2
J gene: TRBJ1-4
CDR3 protein: CASRDPGQGREKLFF
CDR3 DNA: TGTGCCAGCAGGGATCCGGGACAGGGACGGGAAAAACTGTTTTTT